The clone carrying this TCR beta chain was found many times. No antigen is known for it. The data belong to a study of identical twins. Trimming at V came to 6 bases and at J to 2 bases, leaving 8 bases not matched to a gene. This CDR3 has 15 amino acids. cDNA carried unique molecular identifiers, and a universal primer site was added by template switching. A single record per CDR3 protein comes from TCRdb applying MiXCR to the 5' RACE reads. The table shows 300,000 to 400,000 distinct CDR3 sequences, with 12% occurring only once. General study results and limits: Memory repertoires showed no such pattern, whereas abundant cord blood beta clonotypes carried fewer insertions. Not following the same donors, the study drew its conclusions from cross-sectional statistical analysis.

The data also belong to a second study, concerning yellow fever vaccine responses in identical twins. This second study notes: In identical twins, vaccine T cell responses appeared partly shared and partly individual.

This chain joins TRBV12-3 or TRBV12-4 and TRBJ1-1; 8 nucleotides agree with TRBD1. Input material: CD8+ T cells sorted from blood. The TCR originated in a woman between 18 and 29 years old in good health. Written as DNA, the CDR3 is TGTGCCAGCAGCTCAATTACAGGGGGAAACACTGAAGCTTTCTTT. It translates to CASSSITGGNTEAFF.